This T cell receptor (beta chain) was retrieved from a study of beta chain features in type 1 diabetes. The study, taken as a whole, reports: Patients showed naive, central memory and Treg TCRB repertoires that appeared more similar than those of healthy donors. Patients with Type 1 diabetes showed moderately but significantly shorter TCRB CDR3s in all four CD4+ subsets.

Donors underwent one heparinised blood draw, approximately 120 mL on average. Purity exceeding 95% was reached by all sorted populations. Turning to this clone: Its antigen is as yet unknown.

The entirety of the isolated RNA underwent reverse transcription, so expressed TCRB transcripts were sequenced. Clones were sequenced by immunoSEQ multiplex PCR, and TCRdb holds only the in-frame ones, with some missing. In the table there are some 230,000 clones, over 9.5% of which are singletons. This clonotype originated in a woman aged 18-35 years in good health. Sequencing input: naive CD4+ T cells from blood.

The CDR3 nucleotides are TGTGCCAGCAGTGATGCATTCCGGGACTCAGGTCGGACCCAGTACTTC. It encodes CASSDAFRDSGRTQYF. V is TRBV6-1 and J is TRBJ2-5; possibly TRBD2 for D (6 bases). Germline loops: CDR1 MNHNS, CDR2 SASEGT. V lost 3 bases, J lost 7 bases, and 21 bases lay in between. CDR3 size: 16 residues.